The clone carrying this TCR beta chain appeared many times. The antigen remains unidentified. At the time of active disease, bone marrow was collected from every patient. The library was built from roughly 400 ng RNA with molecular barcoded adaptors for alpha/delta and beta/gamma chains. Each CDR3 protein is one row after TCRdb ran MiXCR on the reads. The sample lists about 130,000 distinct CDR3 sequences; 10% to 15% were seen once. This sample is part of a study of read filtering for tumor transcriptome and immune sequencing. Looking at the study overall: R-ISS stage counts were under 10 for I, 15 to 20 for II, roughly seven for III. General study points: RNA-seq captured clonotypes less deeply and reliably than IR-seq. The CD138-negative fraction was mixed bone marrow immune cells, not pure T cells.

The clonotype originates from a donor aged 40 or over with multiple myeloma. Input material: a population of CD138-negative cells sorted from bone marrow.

CDR3 in amino acids: CASSQSKASSYNEQFF. CDR3 bases: TGTGCCAGCAGCCAATCAAAGGCGAGCTCCTACAATGAGCAGTTCTTC. V and J are TRBV14 and TRBJ2-1; D is unclear. Germline CDR1 SGHDN, CDR2 FVKESK. The CDR3 runs to 16 residues. The germline V and J ends were trimmed by 2 bases and 0 bases, with 11 bases remaining between them.